Presented here are 3 T cell receptor beta chains from one specimen sequenced in a study of T cells in Graves' hyperthyroidism and ophthalmopathy. Template material for amplifying TCR beta CDR3 regions consisted of RNA transcripts. During a first-round RT-PCR of the TCR CDR3, the HTBI primer set was used. TCRdb itself ran the multiplex PCR reads through MiXCR, one entry per CDR3 protein. The table has about 710,000 distinct CDR3 sequences, roughly 15% seen once. Specimen: blood. The receptors shown here come from a man younger than 35 with Graves' hyperthyroidism.

The genes are TRBV27 and TRBJ2-1; D gene ambiguous. V was cut by 8 bases and J by 10 bases, with 6 bases left in between. Per germline, CDR1 MNHEY and CDR2 SMNVEV (reference sequence). The CDR3 sequence is 9 residues long. Here the CDR3 reads CASGPEQFF. The CDR3 DNA sequence: TGTGCCAGCGGGCCCGAGCAGTTCTTC.

Points on this clonotype: Given the absence of the conserved phenylalanine or tryptophan at the CDR3 end, a read error is likely. The rearrangement uses TRBV18 and TRBJ2-2; D unclear. Germline V gene lookup returns CDR1 KGHSH and CDR2 LQKENI. Trimming removed 0 bases from V and 8 bases from J, with 10 bases in between. The CDR3 covers 14 residues. The CDR3 region is CASSPPSTPGELFS. The CDR3 DNA sequence: TGTGCCAGCTCACCACCGTCTACCCCGGGGGAGCTGTTTTCT.

This clonotype was recorded many times. The rearrangement links TRBV9 to TRBJ1-5; unclear D gene. CDR3 size: 15 residues. Germline V CDR1 and CDR2: SGDLS, YYNGEE. Trimming removed 0 bases at V and 4 bases at J, with 11 bases between. The CDR3 is CASSVDTGENQPQHF. The DNA for the CDR3 is TGTGCCAGCAGCGTAGATACCGGTGAAAATCAGCCCCAGCATTTT. Drawing the rest from reference TRBV9 and TRBJ1-5, the complete variable domain is DSGVTQTPKHLITATGQRVTLRCSPRSGDLSVYWYQQSLDQGLQFLIQYYNGEERAKGNILERFSAQQFPDLHSELNLSSLELGDSALYFCASSVDTGENQPQHFGDGTRLSIL.